This record concerns one T cell receptor (beta chain) sequence. Its target is not known. V was trimmed by 7 bases and J by 2 bases, leaving 12 bases between them. CDR3 size: 13 residues. The germline V gene has CDR1 SGHRS and CDR2 YFSETQ. This record comes from a study of radiotherapy plus CTLA-4 blockade in lung cancer. Study observations and caveats: Blood TCR clones of tumor origin expanded after radiotherapy plus ipilimumab.

Measured with immunoSEQ multiplex PCR; TCRdb has only the in-frame clones, and not every one. The sample consists of 50,000 to 65,000 clones, 65% to 80% of them appearing once. The rearrangement uses TRBV5-1 and TRBJ1-2; no firm D call. The TCR was taken from a human donor with non-small cell lung cancer who had a complete response to radiotherapy plus ipilimumab. The input for sequencing was peripheral blood, taken from a patient treated with radiotherapy plus ipilimumab. The CDR3, as DNA: TGCGCCAGCGCCCCCCCGGGAAACTATGGCTACACCTTC. Its translation is CASAPPGNYGYTF.